The clone carrying this T cell receptor beta chain was counted ten times or more. Looked up from germline, CDR1 is SGHRS and CDR2 is YFSETQ. Between the trimmed V and J ends, which lost 4 bases and 0 bases, there was a span of 10 bases. CDR3 length: 15 residues. This specimen comes from a study of T cells after yellow fever vaccination. Production of TCR cDNA was by 5'RACE template switching, which also added a universal primer site and UMIs. TCRdb independently ran MiXCR on the 5' RACE reads; one entry per CDR3 protein. This sample has about 350,000 distinct CDR3 sequences; 9.5% to 13% occur once, and the top ten carry around 18%.

The chain joins TRBV5-1 to TRBJ2-2; D might be TRBD1 or TRBD2, each matching 6 bases. The origin of this receptor is a man aged 18 to 30 who received the YFV17D yellow fever vaccine. The sequencing used PBMCs, collected on the day of the first yellow fever vaccination. CDR3 region: CASSGGPSNTGELFF. CDR3 DNA sequence: TGCGCCAGCAGCGGGGGGCCCTCGAACACCGGGGAGCTGTTTTTT.